One sample yielded the 15 T cell receptor beta chains listed below, sequenced in a study of cytomegalovirus exposure and HLA in healthy donors. The PCR had 60 Vbeta and 13 Jbeta primers. Sequencing was performed with immunoSEQ multiplex PCR; in TCRdb, only in-frame clones are kept and a portion is missing. The table has over 100,000 clones, 83% seen once. Source material: PBMCs. These receptors were obtained from a man in his forties in good health and CMV-seronegative.

V and J are TRBV6-6 and TRBJ2-7; 12 nucleotides align to TRBD1. The V gene end was trimmed by 6 bases and the J gene end by 10 bases; junction bases not matched to a gene: 10. There are 14 residues in the CDR3. Germline CDR1 and CDR2: MNHNY and SVGAGI (reference sequence). The CDR3 coding sequence is TGTGCCAGCAGACCGGGACAGGGGGCGGGTAAACAGTACTTC. Amino acid sequence: CASRPGQGAGKQYF.

J is TRBJ1-2 and V is TRBV4-3, with D unclear. The V end was cut by 4 bases, the J end by 2 bases, with 8 bases between. The CDR3 consists of 13 residues. Per germline, CDR1 LGHNA and CDR2 YSLEER. CDR3 sequence (DNA): TGCGCCAGCAGCCTTACTTGGAACTATGGCTACACCTTC. Amino acid sequence: CASSLTWNYGYTF.

The chain carries TRBV29-1 and TRBJ2-1; 8 nucleotides agree with TRBD1. The junction had 5 bases not matched to a gene; V was cut back by 7 bases and J by 3 bases. The CDR3 length is 13 residues. CDR1 and CDR2 from the germline V gene are SQVTM and ANQGSEA. The CDR3 is CSAITGGYNEQFF. The CDR3 DNA sequence: TGCAGCGCCATAACAGGGGGCTACAATGAGCAGTTCTTC.

The chain recombines TRBV29-1 with TRBJ2-7; 9 positions match TRBD2. The junction had 7 bases not matched to a gene; V was cut back by 4 bases and J by 3 bases. CDR3 size: 14 residues. Germline CDR1 SQVTM, CDR2 ANQGSEA. The CDR3 spells CSVVGSGGLYEQYF. Here the CDR3 DNA reads TGCAGCGTTGTTGGTAGCGGGGGCCTCTACGAGCAGTACTTC.

The chain carries TRBV21-1 and TRBJ2-7; the table's D call, TRBD1, was not checked against the DNA. TRBV21-1 represents a pseudogene. The CDR3 has 15 residues. The CDR3 loop is CASSTHRGPGYEQYF. CDR3 nucleotides: TGTGCCAGCAGCACCCACAGGGGGCCGGGATACGAGCAGTACTTC.

The genes are TRBV5-6 and TRBJ2-5, with TRBD1 as a possible D gene (6 bases). The CDR3 has 14 residues. Trimming stripped 3 bases from V and 5 bases from J, with 14 bases between. Germline V gene lookup returns CDR1 SGHDT and CDR2 YYEEEE. Here the CDR3 DNA reads TGTGCCAGCAGCTCAGGGGTTTGGGAGGAGACCCAGTACTTC. Amino acids: CASSSGVWEETQYF.

J is TRBJ2-2 and V is TRBV2, with 8 bases aligning to TRBD2. Germline V gives CDR1 SNHLY, CDR2 FYNNEI. This CDR3 is 14 amino acids long. V was pared by 7 bases and J by 2 bases, with 3 bases of the junction left unmatched. In DNA form, the CDR3 reads TGTGCCAGCAAGACTAGCGAAAACACCGGGGAGCTGTTTTTT. As protein: CASKTSENTGELFF.

The chain couples TRBV4-3 to TRBJ1-1; no clear D. The CDR3 has 14 residues. The V end was cut by 0 bases, the J end by 2 bases, with 7 bases between. The germline CDR1 and CDR2 sequences are LGHNA and YSLEER. CDR3 DNA: TGCGCCAGCAGCCAAGATCCACTTAACACTGAAGCTTTCTTT. Its translation: CASSQDPLNTEAFF.

The rearrangement joins TRBV5-5 to TRBJ1-6; 11 bases fit TRBD1. The CDR3 covers 16 residues. Germline V gene lookup returns CDR1 SGHKS and CDR2 YYEKEE (reference sequence). The V gene end was trimmed by 0 bases and the J gene end by 10 bases; junction bases not matched to a gene: 6. CDR3 loop: CASSLGTGGTVSPLHF. DNA of the CDR3: TGTGCCAGCAGCTTGGGGACAGGGGGCACGGTGTCACCCCTCCACTTT.

V gene TRBV6-5 combines with J gene TRBJ1-6; 7 bases align to TRBD1. V lost 3 bases to trimming and J lost 10 bases; unmatched junction nucleotides: 9. This CDR3 has 15 amino acids. Germline V gene data show CDR1 as MNHEY and CDR2 as SVGAGI. The CDR3 reads CASSYDRDPVSPLHF. CDR3 DNA: TGTGCCAGCAGTTATGACAGGGATCCGGTATCACCCCTCCACTTT.

The chain joins TRBV5-5 to TRBJ2-5, with 9 bases aligning to TRBD1. This CDR3 has 14 residues. V gave up 5 bases and J gave up 5 bases; unmatched junction bases: 7. Looked up from germline, CDR1 is SGHKS and CDR2 is YYEKEE (reference sequence). The CDR3 nucleotides read TGTGCCAGCAGTCCAAAGACAGGGGGGGAGACCCAGTACTTC. This encodes CASSPKTGGETQYF.

The chain couples TRBV6-1 to TRBJ1-1; D remains unclear. Germline V gene data show CDR1 as MNHNS and CDR2 as SASEGT. The length of the CDR3 is 14 residues. V shed 3 bases and J shed 1 base, with 9 bases lying between them. This CDR3 reads CASSERMGNTEAFF. DNA of the CDR3: TGTGCCAGCAGTGAGAGGATGGGGAACACTGAAGCTTTCTTT.

This clone was picked up one time. J is TRBJ2-1 and V is TRBV7-3; TRBD1 matches 7 bases. The CDR3 extends over 16 amino acids. Germline assignment: CDR1 SGHTA and CDR2 FQGTGA. J lost 4 bases, V lost 4 bases, and 10 bases had no gene match. This chain's CDR3 is CASSSQGTVTYNEQFF. The CDR3 DNA reads as TGTGCCAGCAGCTCGCAAGGGACAGTAACTTACAATGAGCAGTTCTTC.

The genes are TRBV7-8 and TRBJ1-5, with TRBD1 as a possible D gene (5 bases). This CDR3 is 15 amino acids long. Per the germline V gene, CDR1 is SGHVS and CDR2 is FQNEAQ. V was shortened by 2 bases and J by 3 bases, with 11 bases between the two germline ends. CDR3 amino acids: CASSLISGINQPQHF. The CDR3 DNA sequence: TGTGCCAGCAGCTTAATCTCAGGGATCAATCAGCCCCAGCATTTT.

The chain joins TRBV7-8 to TRBJ1-1; tentative D call: TRBD1 (6 bases). The germline V and J ends were trimmed by 3 bases and 0 bases, with 8 bases remaining between them. This CDR3 region has 14 residues. Germline V gene lookup returns CDR1 SGHVS and CDR2 FQNEAQ. The CDR3: CASSFPGVNTEAFF. The CDR3 nucleotides are TGTGCCAGCAGCTTCCCAGGGGTGAACACTGAAGCTTTCTTT.